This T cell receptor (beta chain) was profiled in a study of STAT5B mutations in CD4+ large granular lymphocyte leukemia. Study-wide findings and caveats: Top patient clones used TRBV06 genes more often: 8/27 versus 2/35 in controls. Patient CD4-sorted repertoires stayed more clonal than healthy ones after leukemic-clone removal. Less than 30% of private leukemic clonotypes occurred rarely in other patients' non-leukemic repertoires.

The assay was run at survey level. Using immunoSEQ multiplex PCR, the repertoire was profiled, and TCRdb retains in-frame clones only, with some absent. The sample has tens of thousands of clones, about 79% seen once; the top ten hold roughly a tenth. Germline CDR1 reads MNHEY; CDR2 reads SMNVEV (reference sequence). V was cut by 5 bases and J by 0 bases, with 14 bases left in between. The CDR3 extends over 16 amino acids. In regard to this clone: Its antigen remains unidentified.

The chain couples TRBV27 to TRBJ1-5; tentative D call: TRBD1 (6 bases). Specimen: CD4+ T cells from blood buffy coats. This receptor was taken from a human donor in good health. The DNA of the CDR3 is TGTGCCAGCAGTCCCCGGGGACAAAATAGCAATCAGCCCCAGCATTTT. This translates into CASSPRGQNSNQPQHF.